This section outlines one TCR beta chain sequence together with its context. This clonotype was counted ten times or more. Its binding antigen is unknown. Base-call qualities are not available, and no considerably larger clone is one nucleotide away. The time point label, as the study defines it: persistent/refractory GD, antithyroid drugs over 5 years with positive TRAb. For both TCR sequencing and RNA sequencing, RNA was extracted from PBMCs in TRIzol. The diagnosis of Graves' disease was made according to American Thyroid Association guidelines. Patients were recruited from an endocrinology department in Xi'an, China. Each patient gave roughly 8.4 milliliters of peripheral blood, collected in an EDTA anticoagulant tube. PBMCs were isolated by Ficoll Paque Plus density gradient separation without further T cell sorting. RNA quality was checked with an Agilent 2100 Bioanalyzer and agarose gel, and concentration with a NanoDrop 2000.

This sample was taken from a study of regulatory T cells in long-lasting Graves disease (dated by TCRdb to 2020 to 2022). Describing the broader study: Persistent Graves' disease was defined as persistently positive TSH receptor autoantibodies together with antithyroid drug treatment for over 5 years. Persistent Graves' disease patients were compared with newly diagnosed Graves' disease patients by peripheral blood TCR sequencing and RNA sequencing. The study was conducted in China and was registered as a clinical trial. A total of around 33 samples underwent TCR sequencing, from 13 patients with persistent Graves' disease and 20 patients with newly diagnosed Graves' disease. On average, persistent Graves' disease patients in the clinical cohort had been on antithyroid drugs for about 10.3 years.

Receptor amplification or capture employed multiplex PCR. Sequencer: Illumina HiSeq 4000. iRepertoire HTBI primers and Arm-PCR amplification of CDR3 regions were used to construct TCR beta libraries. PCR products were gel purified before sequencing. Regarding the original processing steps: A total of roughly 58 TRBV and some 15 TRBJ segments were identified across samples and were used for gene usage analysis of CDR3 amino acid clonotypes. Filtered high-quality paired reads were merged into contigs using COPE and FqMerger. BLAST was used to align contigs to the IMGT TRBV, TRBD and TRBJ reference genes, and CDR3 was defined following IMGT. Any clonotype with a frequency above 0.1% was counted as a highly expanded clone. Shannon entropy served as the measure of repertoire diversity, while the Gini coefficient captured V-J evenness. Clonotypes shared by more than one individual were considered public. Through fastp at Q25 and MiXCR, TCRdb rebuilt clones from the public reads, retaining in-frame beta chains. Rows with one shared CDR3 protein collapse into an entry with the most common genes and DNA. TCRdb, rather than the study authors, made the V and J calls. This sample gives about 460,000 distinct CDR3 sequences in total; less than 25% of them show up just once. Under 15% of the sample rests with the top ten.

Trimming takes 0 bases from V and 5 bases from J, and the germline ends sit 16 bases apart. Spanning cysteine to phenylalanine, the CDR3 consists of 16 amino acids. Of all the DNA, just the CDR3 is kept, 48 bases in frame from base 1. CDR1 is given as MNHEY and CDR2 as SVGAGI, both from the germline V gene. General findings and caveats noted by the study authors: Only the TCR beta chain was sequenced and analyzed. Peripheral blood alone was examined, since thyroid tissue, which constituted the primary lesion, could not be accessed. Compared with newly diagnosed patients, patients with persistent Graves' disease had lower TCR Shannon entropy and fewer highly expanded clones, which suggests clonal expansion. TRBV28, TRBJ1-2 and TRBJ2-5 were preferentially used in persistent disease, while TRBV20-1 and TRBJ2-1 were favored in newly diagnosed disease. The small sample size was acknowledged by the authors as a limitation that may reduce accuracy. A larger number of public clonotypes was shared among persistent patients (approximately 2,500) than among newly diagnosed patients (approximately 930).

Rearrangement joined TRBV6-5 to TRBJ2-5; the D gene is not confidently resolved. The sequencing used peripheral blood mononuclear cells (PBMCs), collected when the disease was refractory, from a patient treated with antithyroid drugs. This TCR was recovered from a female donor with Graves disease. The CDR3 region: CASSYSRQSLVETQYF. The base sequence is TGTGCCAGCAGTTACTCGAGGCAGAGCTTGGTGGAGACCCAGTACTTC.